The table lists the clone carrying this TCR beta chain with a count of one. Only in-frame clones appear in the TCRdb table, and some are missing; sequencing was by immunoSEQ multiplex PCR. The repertoire holds approximately 76,000 clones, with approximately 89% as singletons. The data belong to a study of blood T cell repertoires in COVID-19. CDR3 length equals 16 residues. J lost 4 bases, V lost 3 bases, and 11 bases had no gene match. CDR1 SGHDN and CDR2 FVKESK come from the germline V gene. V and J are TRBV14 and TRBJ2-5, with 7 positions matching TRBD2. This clonotype was sampled from a woman aged 55-69 years with acute or convalescent COVID-19. Sequenced sample: peripheral blood. The DNA for the CDR3 is TGTGCCAGCAGCCATAACACGGGGACTATCCCAGAGACCCAGTACTTC. Translating it yields CASSHNTGTIPETQYF.